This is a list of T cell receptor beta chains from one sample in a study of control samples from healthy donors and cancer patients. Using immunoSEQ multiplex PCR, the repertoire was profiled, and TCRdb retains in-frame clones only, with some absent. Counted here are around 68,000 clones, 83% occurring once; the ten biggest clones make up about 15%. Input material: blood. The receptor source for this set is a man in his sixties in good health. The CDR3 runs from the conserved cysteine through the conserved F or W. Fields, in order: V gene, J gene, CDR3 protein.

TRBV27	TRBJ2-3	CASSFGGSTDTQYF
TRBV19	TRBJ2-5	CASSMLSLGTQYF
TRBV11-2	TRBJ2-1	CASTPSYNEQFF
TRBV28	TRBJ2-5	CASSLFGRGDQETQYF
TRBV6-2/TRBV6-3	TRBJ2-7	CASSYSADSRVRYEQYF
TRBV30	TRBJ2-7	CARGAGGTYEQYF
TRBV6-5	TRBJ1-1	CASSGAQGKNTEAFF
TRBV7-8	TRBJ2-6	CASSLAFVVGANVLTF
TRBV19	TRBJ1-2	CASSIPAGYPYGYTF
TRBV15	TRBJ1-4	CATSRDPATNEKLFF
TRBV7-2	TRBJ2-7	CASSSSGRDYEQYF
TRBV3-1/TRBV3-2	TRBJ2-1	CASSRTNYRVNEQFF
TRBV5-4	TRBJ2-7	CASSYAGAYEQYF
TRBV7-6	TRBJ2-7	CASSLVQGSSYEQYF
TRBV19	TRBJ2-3	CASSIGLGDSSTDTQYF
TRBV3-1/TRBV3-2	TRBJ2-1	CASSQDEIAGLYNEQFF
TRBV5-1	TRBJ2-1	CASSTSGRDEQFF
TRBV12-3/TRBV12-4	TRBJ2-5	CASSFTETQYF
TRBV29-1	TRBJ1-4	CSVSETGAGKLFF
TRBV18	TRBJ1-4	CASSPSSSNEKLFF
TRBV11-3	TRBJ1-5	CASSRPDRVFCTSDQPQHF
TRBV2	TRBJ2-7	CASSEAQGGLAGQQYF
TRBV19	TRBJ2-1	CASSSSGKVHNEQFF
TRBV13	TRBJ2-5	CASSLHPSDRGGQTQYF
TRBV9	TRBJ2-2	CASSVRTSGNTGELFF
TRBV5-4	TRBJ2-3	CASSWGTGGSTDTQYF
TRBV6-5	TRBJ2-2	CAIGTRPGELFF
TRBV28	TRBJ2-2	CASSLMGWNTGELFF
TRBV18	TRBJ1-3	CASSPDRGNTIYF
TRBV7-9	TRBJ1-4	CASSYGTGRNEKLFF
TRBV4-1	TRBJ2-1	CASSQGQGLYNEQFF
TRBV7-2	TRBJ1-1	CASSLVIGPSGVEAFF
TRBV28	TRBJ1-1	CASSPSWGVNTEAFF
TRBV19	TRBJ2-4	CASSIIRGQGKNIQYF